Included here is one T cell receptor beta chain sequence, with context. What it binds is not known. The source of the sample is a study of graft-versus-host responses after intestinal transplantation. Across the study: The recipients all started with anti-thymocyte globulin induction and then took tacrolimus and steroids for approximately 3 years.

The protocol was immunoSEQ multiplex PCR, while the TCRdb copy is restricted to in-frame clones and leaves out a portion. The profile covers about 85,000 clones, with 85% to 95% appearing a single time and 7.6% taken by the ten largest. Whole-study results and caveats: Some GvH clones appeared in ileal mucosa or blood before recipient bone marrow.

Here the sequenced sample was unstimulated CD8+ T cells sorted from spleen or lymph node cells, taken before transplant. The TCR sequence derives from a human donor who was the organ donor for an intestinal transplant.

CDR3 residues: CASSLSVSGQPQHF. CDR3 DNA: TGTGCCAGCAGTCTCTCGGTGTCGGGTCAGCCCCAGCATTTT. The chain has TRBV9 and TRBJ1-5; D unclear. Looked up from germline, CDR1 is SGDLS and CDR2 is YYNGEE. This CDR3 has 14 residues. Deletions cut 5 bases from V and 6 bases from J, with 15 bases between.